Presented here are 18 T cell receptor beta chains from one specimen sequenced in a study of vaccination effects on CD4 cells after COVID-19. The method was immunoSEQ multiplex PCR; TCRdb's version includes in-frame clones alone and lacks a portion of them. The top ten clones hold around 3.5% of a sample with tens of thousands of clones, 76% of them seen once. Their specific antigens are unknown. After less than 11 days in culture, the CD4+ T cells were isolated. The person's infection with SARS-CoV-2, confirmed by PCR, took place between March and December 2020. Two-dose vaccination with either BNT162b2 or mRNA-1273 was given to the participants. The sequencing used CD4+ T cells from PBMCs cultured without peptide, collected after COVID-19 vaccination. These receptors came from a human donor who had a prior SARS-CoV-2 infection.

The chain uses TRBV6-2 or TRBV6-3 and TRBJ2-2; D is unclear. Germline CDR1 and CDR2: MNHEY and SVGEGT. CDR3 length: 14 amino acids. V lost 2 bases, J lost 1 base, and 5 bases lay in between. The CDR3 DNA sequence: TGTGCCAGCAGTTACGCCCGGAACACCGGGGAGCTGTTTTTT. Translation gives CASSYARNTGELFF.

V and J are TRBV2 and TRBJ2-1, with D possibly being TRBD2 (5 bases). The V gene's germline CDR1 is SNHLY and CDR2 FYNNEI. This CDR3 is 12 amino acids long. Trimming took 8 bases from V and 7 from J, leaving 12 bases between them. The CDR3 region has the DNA TGTGCCAGCCGTGGTAGCGTGAATGAGCAGTTCTTC. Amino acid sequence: CASRGSVNEQFF.

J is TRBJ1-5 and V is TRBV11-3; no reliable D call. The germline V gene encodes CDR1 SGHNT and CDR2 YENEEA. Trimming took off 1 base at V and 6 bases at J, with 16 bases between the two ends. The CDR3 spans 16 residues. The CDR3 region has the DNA TGTGCCAGCAGCTTAGGGTGCATGTGGGGTGGTCAGCCCCAGCATTTT. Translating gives CASSLGCMWGGQPQHF.

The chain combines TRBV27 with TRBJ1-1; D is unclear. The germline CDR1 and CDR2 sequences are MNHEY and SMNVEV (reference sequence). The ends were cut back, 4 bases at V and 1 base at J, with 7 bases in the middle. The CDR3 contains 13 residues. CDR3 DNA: TGTGCCAGCAGTTCCAGACAGAACACTGAAGCTTTCTTT. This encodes CASSSRQNTEAFF.

The CDR3 sequence: CASSLASGSNSYEQYF. The CDR3, as DNA: TGTGCCAGCAGCTTGGCTAGCGGATCCAACTCCTACGAGCAGTACTTC. The rearrangement joins TRBV7-3 to TRBJ2-7; 7 bases fit TRBD2. Germline V gene data show CDR1 as SGHTA and CDR2 as FQGTGA. Trimming took 3 bases from V and 0 from J; bases not matched to a gene: 8. The CDR3 runs 16 residues.

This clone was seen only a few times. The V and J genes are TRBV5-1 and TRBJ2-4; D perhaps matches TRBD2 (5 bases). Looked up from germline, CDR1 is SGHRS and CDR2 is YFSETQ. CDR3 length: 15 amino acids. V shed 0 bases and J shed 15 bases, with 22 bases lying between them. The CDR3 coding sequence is TGCGCCAGCAGCTTGGTGACGGGGTATGAAGGCTCTCGGTACTTC. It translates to CASSLVTGYEGSRYF.

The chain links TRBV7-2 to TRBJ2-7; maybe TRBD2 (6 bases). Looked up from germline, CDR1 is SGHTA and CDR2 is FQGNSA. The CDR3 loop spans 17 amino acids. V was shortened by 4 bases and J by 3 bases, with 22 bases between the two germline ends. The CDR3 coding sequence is TGTGCCAGCAGCTCACCGACCCGGGACTTTCATTTCTACGAGCAGTACTTC. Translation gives CASSSPTRDFHFYEQYF.

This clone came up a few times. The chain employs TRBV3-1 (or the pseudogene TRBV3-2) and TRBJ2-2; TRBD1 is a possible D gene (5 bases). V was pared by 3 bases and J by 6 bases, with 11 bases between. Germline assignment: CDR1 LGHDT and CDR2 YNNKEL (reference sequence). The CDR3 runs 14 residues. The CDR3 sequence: CASSHERGAGELFF. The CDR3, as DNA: TGTGCCAGCAGCCACGAAAGGGGTGCCGGGGAGCTGTTTTTT.

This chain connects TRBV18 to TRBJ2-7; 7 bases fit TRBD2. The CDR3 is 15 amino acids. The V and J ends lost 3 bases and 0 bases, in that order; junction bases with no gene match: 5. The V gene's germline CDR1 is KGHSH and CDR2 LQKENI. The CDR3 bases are TGTGCCAGCTCACCGCACGGGGGGAGCTCCTACGAGCAGTACTTC. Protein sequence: CASSPHGGSSYEQYF.

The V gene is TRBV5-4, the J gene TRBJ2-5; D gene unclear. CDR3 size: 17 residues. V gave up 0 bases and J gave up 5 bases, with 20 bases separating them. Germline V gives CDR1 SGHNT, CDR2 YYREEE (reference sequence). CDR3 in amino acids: CASSLVSSHVLGETQYF. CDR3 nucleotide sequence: TGTGCCAGCAGCTTGGTCAGCAGTCATGTGCTGGGGGAGACCCAGTACTTC.

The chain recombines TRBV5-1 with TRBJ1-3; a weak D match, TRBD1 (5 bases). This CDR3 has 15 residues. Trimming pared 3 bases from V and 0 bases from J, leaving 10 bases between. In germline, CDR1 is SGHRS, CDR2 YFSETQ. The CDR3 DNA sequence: TGCGCCAGCAGCTGGGGGGGGAACTCTGGAAACACCATATATTTT. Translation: CASSWGGNSGNTIYF.

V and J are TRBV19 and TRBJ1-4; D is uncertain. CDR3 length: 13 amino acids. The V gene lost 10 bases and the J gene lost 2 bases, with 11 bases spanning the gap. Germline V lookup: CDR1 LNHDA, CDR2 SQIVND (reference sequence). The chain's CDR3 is CATRSGTNEKLFF. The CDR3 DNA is TGTGCCACCCGAAGTGGTACTAATGAAAAACTGTTTTTT.

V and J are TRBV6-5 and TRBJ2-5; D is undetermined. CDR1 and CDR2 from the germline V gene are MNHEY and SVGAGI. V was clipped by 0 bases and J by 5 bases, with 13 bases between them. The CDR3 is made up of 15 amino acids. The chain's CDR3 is CASSYSSSLAETQYF. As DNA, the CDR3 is TGTGCCAGCAGTTACTCCAGCAGTTTGGCGGAGACCCAGTACTTC.

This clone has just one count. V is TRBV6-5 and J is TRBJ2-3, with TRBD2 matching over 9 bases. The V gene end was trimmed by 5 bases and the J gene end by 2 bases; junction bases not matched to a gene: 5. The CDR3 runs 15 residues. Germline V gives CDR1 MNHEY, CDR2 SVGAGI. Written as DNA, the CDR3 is TGTGCCAGCAGTCGACTAGCGGAAAACACAGATACGCAGTATTTT. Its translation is CASSRLAENTDTQYF.

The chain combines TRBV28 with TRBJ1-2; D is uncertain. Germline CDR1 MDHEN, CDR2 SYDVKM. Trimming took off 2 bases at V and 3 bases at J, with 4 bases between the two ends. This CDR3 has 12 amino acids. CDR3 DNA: TGTGCCAGCAGTTTACCGGACTATGGCTACACCTTC. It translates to CASSLPDYGYTF.

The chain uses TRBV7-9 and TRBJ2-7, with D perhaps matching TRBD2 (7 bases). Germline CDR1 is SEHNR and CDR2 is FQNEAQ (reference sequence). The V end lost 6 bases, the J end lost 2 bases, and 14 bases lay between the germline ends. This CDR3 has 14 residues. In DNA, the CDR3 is TGTGCCAGCAGTTTGGGGGGGGGCCCCTACGAGCAGTACTTC. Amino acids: CASSLGGGPYEQYF.

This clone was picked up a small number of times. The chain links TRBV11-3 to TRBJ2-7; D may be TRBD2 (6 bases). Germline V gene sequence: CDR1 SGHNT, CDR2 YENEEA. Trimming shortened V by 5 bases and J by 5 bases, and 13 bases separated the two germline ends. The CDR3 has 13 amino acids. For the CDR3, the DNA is TGTGCCAGCAGCGCTCGACTAGTAGACGAGCAGTACTTC. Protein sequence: CASSARLVDEQYF.

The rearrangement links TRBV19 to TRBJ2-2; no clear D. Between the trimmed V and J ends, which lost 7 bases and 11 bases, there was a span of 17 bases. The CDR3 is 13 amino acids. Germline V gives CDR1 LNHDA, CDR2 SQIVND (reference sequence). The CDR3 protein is CASISRLDRELFF. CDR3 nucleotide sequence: TGTGCCAGTATATCAAGATTAGACCGAGAGCTGTTTTTT.